The clone carrying this T cell receptor beta chain was detected only once. The CDR3 extends over 15 amino acids. The V gene's germline CDR1 is SGHNT and CDR2 YYREEE (reference sequence). The ends were cut back, 0 bases at V and 2 bases at J, with 12 bases in the middle. This sample was included in a study of T cell responses to AZD1222 COVID-19 vaccine. Produced via immunoSEQ multiplex PCR; TCRdb's table is partial and in-frame only. This table holds around 71,000 clones, 75% to 85% found once. The V gene is TRBV5-4, the J gene TRBJ2-7; the D gene is possibly TRBD2 (6 bases). Sample: peripheral blood, taken 28 days after the second AZD1222 dose. The TCR comes from an adult who received the AZD1222 COVID-19 vaccine. CDR3 coding DNA: TGTGCCAGCAGCTTGGCAGTGGGGGAGGCCTACGAGCAGTACTTC. This translates into CASSLAVGEAYEQYF. Based on the CDR3 plus reference TRBV5-4 and TRBJ2-7, the full variable domain is ETGVTQSPTHLIKTRGQQVTLRCSSQSGHNTVSWYQQALGQGPQFIFQYYREEENGRGNFPPRFSGLQFPNYSSELNVNALELDDSALYLCASSLAVGEAYEQYFGPGTRLTVT.